A selection of T cell receptor beta chains follows, all from one sample in a study of T cells in tuberculosis. The method was immunoSEQ multiplex PCR; TCRdb's version includes in-frame clones alone and lacks a portion of them. This sample has about 23,000 clones, with less than 97% found just once. Sequenced: PBMCs. The receptors here all came from a donor aged 5-35 years with latent tuberculosis or without tuberculosis infection. Both conserved end residues are part of each CDR3. Fields, in order: J gene, D gene, clone size, V gene, CDR3 protein, CDR3 DNA. D genes are given only for firm matches. Clone size appears in some rows only: once, few, many, or a class for an expanded clone.

J: TRBJ1-5
D: .
size: .
V: TRBV6-1
CDR3: CASSEEKALYSNQPQHF
DNA: TGTGCCAGCAGTGAAGAGAAAGCGCTTTATAGCAATCAGCCCCAGCATTTT

J: TRBJ2-7
D: TRBD1
size: .
V: TRBV10-3
CDR3: CAASPGTGGLEQYF
DNA: TGTGCCGCATCCCCCGGGACAGGGGGCCTCGAGCAGTACTTC

J: TRBJ2-5
D: TRBD1
size: .
V: TRBV11-3
CDR3: CASSSGTGLIQETQYF
DNA: TGTGCCAGCAGCTCAGGGACAGGACTGATCCAAGAGACCCAGTACTTC

J: TRBJ1-6
D: .
size: .
V: TRBV2
CDR3: CASGSQGFFTLHF
DNA: TGTGCCAGCGGCTCCCAGGGGTTCTTTACCCTCCACTTT

J: TRBJ2-1
D: .
size: .
V: TRBV14
CDR3: CASSQDPVMLSEQFF
DNA: TGTGCCAGCAGCCAAGATCCGGTTATGCTGAGTGAGCAGTTCTTC

J: TRBJ1-3
D: .
size: .
V: TRBV11-2
CDR3: CASSLERGFLAGNTIYF
DNA: TGTGCCAGCAGCTTAGAGCGGGGGTTCTTGGCTGGAAACACCATATATTTT

J: TRBJ1-1
D: TRBD1
size: .
V: TRBV4-1
CDR3: CASSQDRGDTEAFF
DNA: TGCGCCAGCAGTCAGGACAGGGGCGACACTGAAGCTTTCTTT

J: TRBJ1-5
D: .
size: .
V: TRBV19
CDR3: CASSLTFDWGRNQPQHF
DNA: TGTGCCAGTAGTCTAACTTTCGACTGGGGGCGCAATCAGCCCCAGCATTTT

J: TRBJ2-5
D: TRBD2
size: .
V: TRBV10-3
CDR3: CAISELNGGAGETQYF
DNA: TGTGCCATCAGTGAGCTAAACGGGGGGGCTGGAGAGACCCAGTACTTC

J: TRBJ2-1
D: TRBD2
size: once
V: TRBV7-2
CDR3: CASSLSRTSHNEQFF
DNA: TGTGCCAGCAGCCTGAGTCGGACTAGCCACAATGAGCAGTTCTTC

J: TRBJ1-2
D: TRBD1
size: .
V: TRBV6-5
CDR3: CASSWSQGDYGYTF
DNA: TGTGCCAGCAGTTGGTCTCAGGGGGACTATGGCTACACCTTC

J: TRBJ1-1
D: .
size: once
V: TRBV6-5
CDR3: CASSRGANTEAFF
DNA: TGTGCCAGCAGTCGTGGGGCGAACACTGAAGCTTTCTTT

J: TRBJ2-3
D: TRBD2
size: .
V: TRBV19
CDR3: CASSSGGAWGDTQYF
DNA: TGTGCCAGTTCTAGCGGGGGGGCCTGGGGAGATACGCAGTATTTT

J: TRBJ1-1
D: .
size: .
V: TRBV30
CDR3: CARSAGTNTEAFF
DNA: TGTGCCAGGAGCGCGGGGACCAACACTGAAGCTTTCTTT

J: TRBJ2-5
D: .
size: once
V: TRBV5-1
CDR3: CASSLAAEPGETQYF
DNA: TGCGCCAGCAGCTTGGCGGCAGAGCCGGGGGAGACCCAGTACTTC

J: TRBJ2-7
D: TRBD1
size: .
V: TRBV30
CDR3: CAWLPGVRDRITYEQYF
DNA: TGTGCCTGGCTCCCCGGTGTACGGGACAGAATTACCTACGAGCAGTACTTC

J: TRBJ1-2
D: .
size: .
V: TRBV4-1
CDR3: CASSQGFAAGVGGYTF
DNA: TGCGCCAGCAGCCAAGGCTTTGCCGCAGGGGTAGGCGGCTACACCTTC

J: TRBJ2-7
D: .
size: .
V: TRBV30
CDR3: CAWKESYEQYF
DNA: TGTGCCTGGAAGGAGTCCTACGAGCAGTACTTC

J: TRBJ1-1
D: .
size: .
V: TRBV9
CDR3: CASSFLGRGDEAFF
DNA: TGTGCCAGCAGCTTCCTAGGTCGGGGGGATGAAGCTTTCTTT

J: TRBJ1-1
D: .
size: .
V: TRBV6-5
CDR3: CASSYSVGGGSTEAFF
DNA: TGTGCCAGCAGTTACTCAGTCGGGGGCGGGAGCACTGAAGCTTTCTTT

J: TRBJ1-2
D: TRBD1
size: once
V: TRBV9
CDR3: CASSPGQGQGYTF
DNA: TGTGCCAGCAGCCCTGGACAGGGGCAGGGCTACACCTTC

J: TRBJ1-4
D: TRBD1
size: .
V: TRBV4-1
CDR3: CASSQDFPAGQGWSEKLFF
DNA: TGCGCCAGCAGCCAAGATTTCCCCGCTGGACAGGGGTGGAGTGAAAAACTGTTTTTT

J: TRBJ1-5
D: TRBD1
size: .
V: TRBV4-1
CDR3: CASSQDPGGVEPQHF
DNA: TGCGCCAGCAGCCAAGATCCAGGGGGAGTGGAGCCCCAGCATTTT

J: TRBJ2-3
D: TRBD2
size: once
V: TRBV7-9
CDR3: CASSLLAGGLSTQYF
DNA: TGTGCCAGCAGCTTACTAGCGGGGGGGCTGAGTACGCAGTATTTT

J: TRBJ2-3
D: .
size: .
V: TRBV9
CDR3: CASSPVTPGSVRPDTQYF
DNA: TGTGCCAGCAGCCCCGTCACCCCGGGGTCGGTCCGTCCGGATACGCAGTATTTT

J: TRBJ1-1
D: .
size: .
V: TRBV21-1
CDR3: CASSRRWTGCRDTEAFF
DNA: TGTGCCAGCAGCCGGCGATGGACAGGGTGCAGGGACACTGAAGCTTTCTTT

J: TRBJ2-4
D: .
size: .
V: TRBV6-5
CDR3: CASSYSAEGLNIQYF
DNA: TGTGCCAGCAGCTATTCGGCCGAGGGCCTAAACATTCAGTACTTC

J: TRBJ2-7
D: .
size: .
V: TRBV5-4
CDR3: CASSSTGTPLYEQYF
DNA: TGTGCCAGCAGCAGCACCGGGACACCCCTCTACGAGCAGTACTTC

J: TRBJ2-1
D: .
size: .
V: TRBV2
CDR3: CASSVGGLEQFF
DNA: TGTGCCAGCAGTGTAGGTGGGCTTGAGCAGTTCTTC

J: TRBJ1-2
D: TRBD1
size: .
V: TRBV9
CDR3: CASSGQGIGYTF
DNA: TGTGCCAGCAGCGGACAGGGGATAGGCTACACCTTC

J: TRBJ1-2
D: TRBD1
size: .
V: TRBV27
CDR3: CASSSRGPFYGYTF
DNA: TGTGCCAGCAGTTCCAGGGGGCCTTTCTATGGCTACACCTTC

J: TRBJ2-5
D: .
size: .
V: TRBV5-6
CDR3: CASSLGAKLQETQYF
DNA: TGTGCCAGCAGCCTGGGGGCAAAACTCCAAGAGACCCAGTACTTC

J: TRBJ2-3
D: TRBD2
size: .
V: TRBV18
CDR3: CASSPAGGLVRADTQYF
DNA: TGTGCCAGCTCACCAGCGGGGGGACTAGTCAGGGCAGATACGCAGTATTTT

J: TRBJ2-5
D: .
size: .
V: TRBV4-2
CDR3: CASSPPGKETQYF
DNA: TGTGCCAGCAGCCCCCCAGGTAAAGAGACCCAGTACTTC

J: TRBJ2-2
D: .
size: .
V: TRBV11-2
CDR3: CASSPSSTNAGELFF
DNA: TGTGCCAGCAGCCCTAGCTCGACTAACGCCGGGGAGCTGTTTTTT

J: TRBJ1-3
D: TRBD1
size: .
V: TRBV10-2
CDR3: CASSLTGTNTPRNTIYF
DNA: TGCGCCAGCAGCCTGACAGGGACAAATACCCCACGAAACACCATATATTTT

J: TRBJ2-3
D: TRBD2
size: .
V: TRBV6-4
CDR3: CASSTSGGTDTQYF
DNA: TGTGCCAGCAGTACTAGCGGGGGCACAGATACGCAGTATTTT

J: TRBJ1-2
D: .
size: .
V: TRBV5-8
CDR3: CASSMLITHGYTF
DNA: TGTGCCAGCAGCATGCTAATTACGCATGGCTACACCTTC

J: TRBJ2-3
D: .
size: few
V: TRBV5-4
CDR3: CASSHGQSLSRSTDTQYF
DNA: TGTGCCAGCAGCCATGGACAGAGTCTTTCAAGGTCCACAGATACGCAGTATTTT

J: TRBJ1-4
D: .
size: .
V: TRBV10-2
CDR3: CASRGRTARNEKLFF
DNA: TGCGCCAGCAGAGGCAGGACTGCACGTAATGAAAAACTGTTTTTT

J: TRBJ2-3
D: .
size: once
V: TRBV19
CDR3: CASSMVQWGDTQYF
DNA: TGTGCCAGTAGTATGGTACAGTGGGGCGATACGCAGTATTTT